These 25 T cell receptor beta chains share one sample of origin, sequenced in a study of cytotoxic CD8 clonotypes in ibrutinib-treated CLL. The table came from immunoSEQ multiplex PCR; TCRdb's copy has only in-frame clones and leaves some out. The sample lists 60,000 or so clones, 57% seen once, with around 15% in the top ten. Sequencing used PBMCs, obtained after 12 months of ibrutinib treatment. These TCRs come from a human donor with chronic lymphocytic leukemia.

This chain links TRBV5-6 with TRBJ2-3, with TRBD1 matching over 7 bases. The germline gives CDR1 SGHDT, CDR2 YYEEEE. The J segment lost 2 bases and the V segment lost 2 bases, leaving 11 bases of the junction unmatched. This CDR3 region has 17 residues. The CDR3 spells CASSLVGGGPITDTQYF. Here the CDR3 DNA reads TGTGCCAGCAGCTTAGTAGGGGGCGGACCTATCACAGATACGCAGTATTTT. The variable domain in full, with the rest retrieved from reference TRBV5-6 and TRBJ2-3, is DAGVTQSPTHLIKTRGQQVTLRCSPKSGHDTVSWYQQALGQGPQFIFQYYEEEERQRGNFPDRFSGHQFPNYSSELNVNALLLGDSALYLCASSLVGGGPITDTQYFGPGTRLTVL.

The chain couples TRBV15 to TRBJ2-5, with 9 positions matching TRBD2. CDR3 length: 16 residues. CDR1 is LNHNV, CDR2 YYDKDF, per germline (reference sequence). The J segment lost 5 bases and the V segment lost 2 bases, leaving 9 bases of the junction unmatched. CDR3 DNA sequence: TGTGCCACCAGCAGAAGAGACGGACTAGCGAGGGAGACCCAGTACTTC. Translating it yields CATSRRDGLARETQYF.

The chain uses TRBV13 and TRBJ1-2; D is perhaps TRBD1 (5 bases). Trimming pared 3 bases from V and 3 bases from J, leaving 8 bases between. The CDR3 totals 13 residues. Germline V gives CDR1 PRHDT, CDR2 FYEKMQ (reference sequence). The CDR3 protein is CASSFTGDYGYTF. The CDR3 region has the DNA TGTGCCAGCAGCTTTACAGGAGACTATGGCTACACCTTC.

This clone was found a few times. The chain couples TRBV27 to TRBJ2-1; unclear D gene. V was pared by 3 bases and J by 2 bases, with 5 bases between. Germline V gene sequence: CDR1 MNHEY, CDR2 SMNVEV (reference sequence). The CDR3 has 13 residues. The CDR3: CASSFGAYNEQFF. DNA of the CDR3: TGTGCCAGCAGTTTTGGGGCCTACAATGAGCAGTTCTTC.

J is TRBJ2-7 and V is TRBV5-4, with 8 bases matching TRBD2. J gave up 2 bases and V 5 bases, and 3 bases lay outside the gene matches. Germline V CDR1 and CDR2: SGHNT, YYREEE (reference sequence). This CDR3 spans 13 amino acids. CDR3 DNA: TGTGCCAGCAGGCAGGGACTAGCCTACGAGCAGTACTTC. Translating it yields CASRQGLAYEQYF.

This chain connects TRBV6-1 to TRBJ2-6; TRBD1 might be the D (6 bases). CDR3 length: 17 residues. Germline V gene data show CDR1 as MNHNS and CDR2 as SASEGT. Trimming removed 2 bases at V and 4 bases at J, with 15 bases between. Here the CDR3 reads CASSESLLGAGANVLTF. Here the CDR3 DNA reads TGTGCCAGCAGTGAATCGCTATTGGGGGCCGGGGCCAACGTCCTGACTTTC.

The rearrangement joins TRBV28 to TRBJ2-3, with TRBD1 matching 10 bases. Germline V lookup: CDR1 MDHEN, CDR2 SYDVKM. The CDR3 has 15 amino acids. V lost 6 bases to trimming and J lost 3 bases; unmatched junction nucleotides: 6. CDR3 in amino acids: CASRRDRGQTDTQYF. The CDR3 nucleotides are TGTGCCAGCAGACGCGACAGGGGGCAAACAGATACGCAGTATTTT.

V gene TRBV4-2 combines with J gene TRBJ2-7, with TRBD1 matching over 8 bases. In germline, CDR1 is LGHNA, CDR2 YNFKEQ. This CDR3 comprises 14 residues. V trimming: 1 base; J trimming: 6 bases; junction bases outside the gene matches: 5. The CDR3 DNA follows: TGTGCCAGCAGCCAAGGGGACAGGACTGGCGAGCAGTACGTC. Translated: CASSQGDRTGEQYV.

This chain uses TRBV9 with TRBJ2-3; 8 bases align to TRBD2. Germline V CDR1 and CDR2: SGDLS, YYNGEE. V was clipped by 0 bases and J by 4 bases; unmatched bases: 7. This CDR3 spans 16 amino acids. CDR3: CASSVGPGGPPDTQYF. CDR3 DNA: TGTGCCAGCAGCGTAGGACCGGGAGGGCCCCCAGATACGCAGTATTTT.

The rearrangement joins TRBV4-1 to TRBJ1-1; no firm D call. Between the trimmed V and J ends, which lost 10 bases and 1 base, there was a span of 16 bases. Germline V CDR1 and CDR2: MGHRA, YSYEKL. This CDR3 is built from 14 residues. The CDR3 is CATTPNHGNTEAFF. The CDR3 coding sequence is TGCGCCACCACCCCGAACCATGGGAACACTGAAGCTTTCTTT.

This clone was counted only a few times. The V call is TRBV15, the J call TRBJ1-1; unclear D gene. Trimming left V 2 bases short and J 1 base short, with 8 bases between. The CDR3 covers 14 residues. Germline V gene lookup returns CDR1 LNHNV and CDR2 YYDKDF (reference sequence). As DNA, the CDR3 is TGTGCCACCAGCAGATCTGGACCGAACACTGAAGCTTTCTTT. Encoded protein: CATSRSGPNTEAFF.

This clone appeared a few times. This chain links TRBV25-1 with TRBJ1-2; 10 bases align to TRBD1. V shed 6 bases and J 6 bases; nucleotides not matched to a gene: 4. The CDR3 is 13 amino acids. Germline CDR1 MGHDK, CDR2 SYGVNS. The CDR3 region has the DNA TGTGCCAGCAGCCCCGGGACAGGGGATGGCTACACCTTC. This encodes CASSPGTGDGYTF.

This clone was observed a few times. The sample carries other DNA sequences with the same CDR3. The chain employs TRBV28 and TRBJ2-7; no definite D call. Per the germline V gene, CDR1 is MDHEN and CDR2 is SYDVKM. The V gene lost 6 bases and the J gene lost 0 bases, with 9 bases spanning the gap. The CDR3 is 13 residues long. The CDR3 DNA follows: TGTGCCAGCAGCCGTCCCCCCTCCTACGAGCAGTACTTC. This translates into CASSRPPSYEQYF. Drawing the rest from reference TRBV28 and TRBJ2-7, the complete variable domain is DVKVTQSSRYLVKRTGEKVFLECVQDMDHENMFWYRQDPGLGLRLIYFSYDVKMKEKGDIPEGYSVSREKKERFSLILESASTNQTSMYLCASSRPPSYEQYFGPGTRLTVT.

The rearrangement uses TRBV7-2 and TRBJ2-2; the D gene is possibly TRBD2 (7 bases). The germline CDR1 and CDR2 sequences are SGHTA and FQGNSA. V was shortened by 5 bases and J by 3 bases, with 13 bases between the two germline ends. The CDR3 runs 15 residues. CDR3 region: CASSRPGGYTGELFF. The CDR3, as DNA: TGTGCCAGCAGCCGCCCGGGGGGCTACACCGGGGAGCTGTTTTTT.

The genes are TRBV28 and TRBJ1-5, with a possible D match to TRBD1 (6 bases). This CDR3 is 13 amino acids long. Germline loops: CDR1 MDHEN, CDR2 SYDVKM. Trimming cost V 10 bases and J 5 bases, with 15 bases left between them. The CDR3 sequence is CATMGAGDQPQHF. The DNA for the CDR3 is TGTGCCACCATGGGGGCAGGGGATCAGCCCCAGCATTTT.

To note about this clone: Its ends do not fully match the called genes, so a read error is possible. The chain uses TRBV5-1 and TRBJ2-7; 8 bases match TRBD2. Germline assignment: CDR1 SGHRS and CDR2 YFSETQ. This CDR3 is built from 14 residues. Here the CDR3 reads CASSYGTSGDEQHF. The CDR3 coding sequence is TGCGCCAGCAGCTACGGGACTAGTGGCGACGAGCAGCACTTC.

This chain connects TRBV11-2 to TRBJ2-1; 8 positions match TRBD1. In germline, CDR1 is SGHAT, CDR2 FQNNGV. V dropped 5 bases and J dropped 3; count of bases not matched to a gene: 3. This CDR3 is built from 14 residues. The DNA for the CDR3 is TGTGCCAGCAGCCGGACAGGGAGCTACAATGAGCAGTTCTTC. Its protein is CASSRTGSYNEQFF.

V and J are TRBV18 and TRBJ1-1; unclear D gene. Trimming cost V 1 base and J 3 bases, with 6 bases left between them. There are 13 residues in the CDR3. Germline V gives CDR1 KGHSH, CDR2 LQKENI. CDR3 residues: CASSPQGDTEAFF. CDR3 nucleotide sequence: TGTGCCAGCTCACCACAGGGAGACACTGAAGCTTTCTTT.

This clone was recorded many times. The chain couples TRBV6-1 to TRBJ2-7; D is unresolved. This CDR3 contains 11 residues. Looked up from germline, CDR1 is MNHNS and CDR2 is SASEGT. Trimming stripped 4 bases from V and 5 bases from J, with 6 bases between. The CDR3 nucleotides are TGTGCCAGCAGTGTACACCACGAGCAGTACGTC. This gives the protein CASSVHHEQYV.

The chain links TRBV2 to TRBJ2-7, with 11 bases identical to TRBD1. The germline CDR1 and CDR2 sequences are SNHLY and FYNNEI. The CDR3 spans 15 residues. V was pared by 5 bases and J by 3 bases, with 6 bases of the junction left unmatched. The CDR3 sequence is CASSQGDRGYYEQYF. The CDR3 nucleotides read TGTGCCAGCAGTCAAGGGGACAGGGGGTACTACGAGCAGTACTTC.

The rearrangement uses TRBV5-8 and TRBJ2-5, with 8 bases identical to TRBD1. Germline trimming cut 0 bases from V and 4 bases from J; bases unmatched to any gene: 8. CDR1 is SGHTS and CDR2 is YDEGEE in the germline V gene. This CDR3 spans 16 amino acids. The CDR3 nucleotides are TGTGCCAGCAGCTTGGTTCCCGGACAGGGAATAGAGACCCAGTACTTC. Amino acids: CASSLVPGQGIETQYF.

The V call is TRBV5-1, the J call TRBJ2-7; D tentatively fits TRBD1 or TRBD2 (6 bases each). Germline CDR1 SGHRS, CDR2 YFSETQ. The CDR3 loop spans 14 amino acids. V gave up 0 bases and J gave up 2 bases, with 9 bases separating them. The CDR3, as DNA: TGCGCCAGCAGCTTGGATGGGGGGCCCTACGAGCAGTACTTC. It specifies CASSLDGGPYEQYF.

This clone showed up just a few times. This sequence joins TRBV7-9 and TRBJ2-1; TRBD1 might be the D (6 bases). Trimming removed 1 base from V and 1 base from J, with 8 bases in between. The V gene's germline CDR1 is SEHNR and CDR2 FQNEAQ (reference sequence). This CDR3 region has 15 residues. CDR3 sequence reads: CASSLVQGSYNEQFF. CDR3 in DNA: TGTGCCAGCAGCTTAGTTCAGGGGTCCTACAATGAGCAGTTCTTC.

The chain is built from TRBV2 and TRBJ1-1; D call uncertain. Trimming stripped 5 bases from V and 10 bases from J, with 11 bases between. This CDR3 is built from 11 residues. CDR1 and CDR2 (germline): SNHLY, FYNNEI. CDR3 loop: CASSLSSGAFF. CDR3 coding DNA: TGTGCCAGCAGTCTTAGTAGCGGAGCTTTCTTT.

The chain carries TRBV4-1 and TRBJ1-1; D ambiguous. CDR3 length equals 11 residues. The germline CDR1 and CDR2 sequences are MGHRA and YSYEKL. Trimming shortened V by 5 bases and J by 2 bases, and 3 bases separated the two germline ends. The CDR3 DNA is TGCGCCAGCAGCACTAACACTGAAGCTTTCTTT. It encodes CASSTNTEAFF.